This entry is about one T cell receptor beta chain. No antigen is known for it. These data are taken from a study of long-term antiretroviral therapy in people with HIV. General study findings and limits: Relative to control repertoires, HIV repertoires exhibited narrower CDR3 length ranges.

The immunoSEQ assay was v3.0, run at survey level. Produced via immunoSEQ multiplex PCR; TCRdb's table is partial and in-frame only. The sample consists of approximately 24,000 clones, approximately 88% of them appearing once. The V gene's germline CDR1 is WSHSY and CDR2 SAAADI. Deletions cut 2 bases from V and 0 bases from J, with 14 bases between. The CDR3 length is 18 residues. The sequence came from a man aged 30 to 39 with HIV. This sample comprised unsorted PBMCs, obtained approximately 5.7 years after starting antiretroviral therapy. The chain links TRBV10-2 to TRBJ1-6; perhaps TRBD1 as D (5 bases). Here the CDR3 DNA reads TGCGCCAGCAGTGAGGGGGCTCTCTATAGCTCCTATAATTCACCCCTCCACTTT. Translation gives CASSEGALYSSYNSPLHF.